The clone carrying this TCR beta chain was found a few times. Preparing the TCRbeta library involved the use of unique molecular identifiers. A single record per CDR3 protein comes from TCRdb applying MiXCR to the PCR reads. The data hold some 490,000 distinct CDR3 sequences, with around 12% observed a single time. The sample comes from a study of T-cell reconstitution after alpha-beta-depleted transplantation in children. The material sequenced was PBMCs from the stem cell graft donor, taken from the stem cell graft. This receptor was taken from a human donor who donated a stem cell graft to a child with combined immunodeficiency.

The CDR3 DNA sequence: TGTGCCAGCAGCTTAGGGGCTGGACGAACCTACGAGCAGTACTTC. The encoded protein is CASSLGAGRTYEQYF. The chain has TRBV7-9 and TRBJ2-7; D unclear. The germline V gene has CDR1 SEHNR and CDR2 FQNEAQ (reference sequence). CDR3 length equals 15 residues. The V and J ends lost 1 base and 2 bases respectively, with 12 bases between them.